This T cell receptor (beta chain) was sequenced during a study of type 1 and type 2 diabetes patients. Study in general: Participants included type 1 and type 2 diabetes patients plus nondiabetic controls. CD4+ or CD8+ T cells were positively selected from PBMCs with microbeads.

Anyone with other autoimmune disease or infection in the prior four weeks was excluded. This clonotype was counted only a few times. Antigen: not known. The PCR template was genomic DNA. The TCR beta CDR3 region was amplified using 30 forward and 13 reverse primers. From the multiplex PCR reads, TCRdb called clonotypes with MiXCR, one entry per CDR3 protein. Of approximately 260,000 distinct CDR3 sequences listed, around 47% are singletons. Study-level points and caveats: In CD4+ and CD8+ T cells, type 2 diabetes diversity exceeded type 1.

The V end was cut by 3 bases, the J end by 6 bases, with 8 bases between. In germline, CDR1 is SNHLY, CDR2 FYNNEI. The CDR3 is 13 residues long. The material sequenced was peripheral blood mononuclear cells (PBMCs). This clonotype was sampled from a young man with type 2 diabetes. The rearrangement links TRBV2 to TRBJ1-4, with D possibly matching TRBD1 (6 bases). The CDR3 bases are TGTGCCAGCAGTGACAGGGGATATGAAAAACTGTTTTTT. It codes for CASSDRGYEKLFF.